This TCR beta chain is from a study of T cell changes during pregnancy in multiple sclerosis. V shed 2 bases and J 3 bases; nucleotides not matched to a gene: 11. The germline gives CDR1 MDHEN, CDR2 SYDVKM. The CDR3 loop spans 18 amino acids. This clone has a single count. Profiled with immunoSEQ multiplex PCR; TCRdb holds only in-frame clones, not every one. The sample carries 60,000 to 65,000 clones, roughly 87% recorded once. Sequences were derived from peripheral blood, sampled in the second trimester of pregnancy. This chain uses TRBV28 with TRBJ1-1; 11 nucleotides match TRBD1. This sequence originates from a female donor in good health, enrolled as a control in a pregnancy study. The chain's CDR3 is CASSLNTRDRGRDTEAFF. For the CDR3, the DNA is TGTGCCAGCAGTTTAAACACTCGGGACAGGGGGAGGGACACTGAAGCTTTCTTT. Full variable domain (remainder filled in from reference TRBV28 and TRBJ1-1): DVKVTQSSRYLVKRTGEKVFLECVQDMDHENMFWYRQDPGLGLRLIYFSYDVKMKEKGDIPEGYSVSREKKERFSLILESASTNQTSMYLCASSLNTRDRGRDTEAFFGQGTRLTVV.